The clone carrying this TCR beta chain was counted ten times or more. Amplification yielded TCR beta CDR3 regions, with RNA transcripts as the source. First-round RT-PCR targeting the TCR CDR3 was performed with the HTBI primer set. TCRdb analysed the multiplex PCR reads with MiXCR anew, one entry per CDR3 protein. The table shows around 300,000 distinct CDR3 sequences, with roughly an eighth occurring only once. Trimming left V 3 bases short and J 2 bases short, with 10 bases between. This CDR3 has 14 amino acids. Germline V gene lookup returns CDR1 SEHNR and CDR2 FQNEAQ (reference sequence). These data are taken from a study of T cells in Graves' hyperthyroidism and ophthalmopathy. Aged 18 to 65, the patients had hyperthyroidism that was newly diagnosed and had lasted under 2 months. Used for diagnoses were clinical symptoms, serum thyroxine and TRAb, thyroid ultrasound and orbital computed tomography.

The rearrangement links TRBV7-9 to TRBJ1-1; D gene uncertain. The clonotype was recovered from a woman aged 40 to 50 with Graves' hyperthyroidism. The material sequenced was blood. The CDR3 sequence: CASSFRAGNTEAFF. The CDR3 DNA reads TGTGCCAGCAGCTTCCGAGCCGGAAACACTGAAGCTTTCTTT. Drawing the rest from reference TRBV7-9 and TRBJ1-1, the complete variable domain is DTGVSQNPRHKITKRGQNVTFRCDPISEHNRLYWYRQTLGQGPEFLTYFQNEAQLEKSRLLSDRFSAERPKGSFSTLEIQRTEQGDSAMYLCASSFRAGNTEAFFGQGTRLTVV.